This is a list of T cell receptor beta chains from one sample in a study of control samples from healthy donors and cancer patients. Assay: immunoSEQ multiplex PCR; the TCRdb copy retains only in-frame clones and omits some. The data contain approximately 100,000 clones, less than 95% of them singletons. The sample was blood. The receptors stem from a human donor in good health. The donor label of this sample is uncertain. Each CDR3 is given with its conserved first and last residue. The order of the fields is CDR3 DNA, CDR3 protein, D gene, J gene, V gene, clone size. A D gene is named only where the DNA matches it firmly. Clone sizes are given selectively: once, few, many, or a class where the clone is expanded.

CDR3 DNA: TGTGCCAGCAGTATTGGGACAGGGGGTAATCAGCCCCAGCATTTT
CDR3 protein: CASSIGTGGNQPQHF
D gene: TRBD1
J gene: TRBJ1-5
V gene: TRBV27
clone size: NA

CDR3 DNA: TGTGCCAGCAGCGTAGAGTCTCGGGGGGGCACAGATACGCAGTATTTT
CDR3 protein: CASSVESRGGTDTQYF
D gene: TRBD2
J gene: TRBJ2-3
V gene: TRBV9
clone size: NA

CDR3 DNA: TGTGCCAGCAGCGCCTGGGGGGACGTAAACTACAATGAGCAGTTCTTC
CDR3 protein: CASSAWGDVNYNEQFF
D gene: NA
J gene: TRBJ2-1
V gene: TRBV28
clone size: NA

CDR3 DNA: TGTGCCAGTAGTATAGCGGGGGGAAAAAAAGAGACCCAGTACTTC
CDR3 protein: CASSIAGGKKETQYF
D gene: TRBD2
J gene: TRBJ2-5
V gene: TRBV19
clone size: once

CDR3 DNA: TGCGCCAGCAGCCAAGAATCGGGGACAACCTCTGTGAATGAGCAGTTCTTC
CDR3 protein: CASSQESGTTSVNEQFF
D gene: NA
J gene: TRBJ2-1
V gene: TRBV4-1
clone size: NA

CDR3 DNA: TGTGCCAGCAAAATGGACAGGGTGAACACTGAAGCTTTCTTT
CDR3 protein: CASKMDRVNTEAFF
D gene: TRBD1
J gene: TRBJ1-1
V gene: TRBV27
clone size: NA

CDR3 DNA: TGTGCCAGCAGTTTGAGATATAACACCGGGGAGCTGTTTTTT
CDR3 protein: CASSLRYNTGELFF
D gene: NA
J gene: TRBJ2-2
V gene: TRBV6-2/TRBV6-3
clone size: NA

CDR3 DNA: TGCGCCAGCAGCGGACAGGAAGGGACGGGCTACACCTTC
CDR3 protein: CASSGQEGTGYTF
D gene: TRBD1
J gene: TRBJ1-2
V gene: TRBV10-2
clone size: NA

CDR3 DNA: TGTGCCAGCAGCCTCGGGACAGGGCAACAGCCCCAGCATTTT
CDR3 protein: CASSLGTGQQPQHF
D gene: TRBD1
J gene: TRBJ1-5
V gene: TRBV7-9
clone size: few

CDR3 DNA: TGTGCCAGCAGCGTAGGCCCCGTGCTAGCGGGAACGAACACCGGGGAGCTGTTTTTT
CDR3 protein: CASSVGPVLAGTNTGELFF
D gene: TRBD2
J gene: TRBJ2-2
V gene: TRBV9
clone size: NA

CDR3 DNA: TGTGCCATCAGCTCAGGGACTAGCGGGGGGCCAGGGGATACGCAGTATTTT
CDR3 protein: CAISSGTSGGPGDTQYF
D gene: TRBD2
J gene: TRBJ2-3
V gene: TRBV10-3
clone size: NA

CDR3 DNA: TGTGCCAGCGAGGATAGTGTAGCCAAAAACATTCAGTACTTC
CDR3 protein: CASEDSVAKNIQYF
D gene: NA
J gene: TRBJ2-4
V gene: TRBV6-5
clone size: NA

CDR3 DNA: TGTGCCAGCAGCCCAAGGGTTTCGTTGGCCGGGGAGCTGTTTTTT
CDR3 protein: CASSPRVSLAGELFF
D gene: NA
J gene: TRBJ2-2
V gene: TRBV3-1/TRBV3-2
clone size: NA

CDR3 DNA: TGCGCCAGCAGCCCAGGACAATCCTACGAGCAGTACTTC
CDR3 protein: CASSPGQSYEQYF
D gene: NA
J gene: TRBJ2-7
V gene: TRBV4-1
clone size: NA

CDR3 DNA: TGTGCCAGCAGTTTAAGTTCCGAGCAGTACTTC
CDR3 protein: CASSLSSEQYF
D gene: NA
J gene: TRBJ2-7
V gene: TRBV12-3/TRBV12-4
clone size: NA

CDR3 DNA: TGCGCCAGCAGCCAAGGGGCGGGAGACATAGACATTCAGTACTTC
CDR3 protein: CASSQGAGDIDIQYF
D gene: TRBD2
J gene: TRBJ2-4
V gene: TRBV4-3
clone size: few

CDR3 DNA: TGCGCCAGCAGCCAAGTTCCCTTTATTGAGGAATGGGAAGGACAGGGCTATGGCTACACCTTC
CDR3 protein: CASSQVPFIEEWEGQGYGYTF
D gene: TRBD1
J gene: TRBJ1-2
V gene: TRBV4-3
clone size: NA

CDR3 DNA: TGTGCCTGGAGCCCCGGGACAGGAGCCTACGAGCAGTACTTC
CDR3 protein: CAWSPGTGAYEQYF
D gene: TRBD1
J gene: TRBJ2-7
V gene: TRBV30
clone size: NA

CDR3 DNA: TGTGCCAGCAGCTTGTTATTGGACAGGGTCAATGAGCAGTTCTTC
CDR3 protein: CASSLLLDRVNEQFF
D gene: TRBD1
J gene: TRBJ2-1
V gene: TRBV5-5
clone size: NA

CDR3 DNA: TGTGCCAGCAGCTTAGAGCAGGACGGTAGCTCCTACAATGAGCAGTTCTTC
CDR3 protein: CASSLEQDGSSYNEQFF
D gene: NA
J gene: TRBJ2-1
V gene: TRBV7-9
clone size: NA

CDR3 DNA: TGTGCCACCAGTGATTTGCTGGGGACCTTACATTTT
CDR3 protein: CATSDLLGTLHF
D gene: NA
J gene: TRBJ1-5
V gene: TRBV24-1
clone size: NA

CDR3 DNA: TGTGCCAGCAGCTATAGCGGGGGGGCGAACGAGCAGTACTTC
CDR3 protein: CASSYSGGANEQYF
D gene: TRBD2
J gene: TRBJ2-7
V gene: TRBV7-2
clone size: NA

CDR3 DNA: TGTGCCAGCAGCTCCCGGGCAGTCCCCAGGGCAGATACGCAGTATTTT
CDR3 protein: CASSSRAVPRADTQYF
D gene: NA
J gene: TRBJ2-3
V gene: TRBV7-9
clone size: once

CDR3 DNA: TGTGCCAGCAGCCAAGGGGCAGGGCGATTCTCCGAGCAGTACTTC
CDR3 protein: CASSQGAGRFSEQYF
D gene: NA
J gene: TRBJ2-7
V gene: TRBV3-1/TRBV3-2
clone size: NA

CDR3 DNA: TGTGCCAGCAGCCAGTCCCCGGACCGACTCTATGGCTACACCTTC
CDR3 protein: CASSQSPDRLYGYTF
D gene: NA
J gene: TRBJ1-2
V gene: TRBV3-1/TRBV3-2
clone size: NA

CDR3 DNA: TGTGCCAGCAGCCAAGGGGGACAGCCAAACACCATATATTTT
CDR3 protein: CASSQGGQPNTIYF
D gene: TRBD1
J gene: TRBJ1-3
V gene: TRBV3-1/TRBV3-2
clone size: NA

CDR3 DNA: TGTGCCAGCAGCCAAGATCCGGGGTCGAACACTGAAGCTTTCTTT
CDR3 protein: CASSQDPGSNTEAFF
D gene: NA
J gene: TRBJ1-1
V gene: TRBV4-2
clone size: NA

CDR3 DNA: TGTGCCAGCAGTCAACAGGGCGTGTACGGTCAGCCCCAGCATTTT
CDR3 protein: CASSQQGVYGQPQHF
D gene: NA
J gene: TRBJ1-5
V gene: TRBV27
clone size: NA

CDR3 DNA: TGTGCCAGCAGCCGTCGGGGAGCCGGGATGAACACTGAAGCTTTCTTT
CDR3 protein: CASSRRGAGMNTEAFF
D gene: NA
J gene: TRBJ1-1
V gene: TRBV11-2
clone size: once

CDR3 DNA: TGTGCCATCAGTCCCGGGACTAGCGGGGGAAATTACAATGAGCAGTTCTTC
CDR3 protein: CAISPGTSGGNYNEQFF
D gene: TRBD2
J gene: TRBJ2-1
V gene: TRBV10-3
clone size: NA

CDR3 DNA: TGTGCCTGGACCTTCGACAGGGTAGGGTCACCCCTCCACTTT
CDR3 protein: CAWTFDRVGSPLHF
D gene: TRBD1
J gene: TRBJ1-6
V gene: TRBV30
clone size: once

CDR3 DNA: TGTGCCAGTAGTGTCGGTGGCACTGGGGCCAACGTCCTGACTTTC
CDR3 protein: CASSVGGTGANVLTF
D gene: NA
J gene: TRBJ2-6
V gene: TRBV19
clone size: once

CDR3 DNA: TGTGCCATCAGTCCCAGAGAGGACACCATGAACACTGAAGCTTTCTTT
CDR3 protein: CAISPREDTMNTEAFF
D gene: NA
J gene: TRBJ1-1
V gene: TRBV10-3
clone size: NA

CDR3 DNA: TGTGCCAGCAGTTACCCCCCGGACAATCAGCCCCAGCATTTT
CDR3 protein: CASSYPPDNQPQHF
D gene: NA
J gene: TRBJ1-5
V gene: TRBV6-2/TRBV6-3
clone size: few

CDR3 DNA: TGTGCCAGCAATTCCCAGGGAGGCCCTGAAGCTTTCTTT
CDR3 protein: CASNSQGGPEAFF
D gene: NA
J gene: TRBJ1-1
V gene: TRBV3-1/TRBV3-2
clone size: NA

CDR3 DNA: TGTGCCAGCAGTTACTCGCGCCGTTCCTACGAGCAGTACTTC
CDR3 protein: CASSYSRRSYEQYF
D gene: NA
J gene: TRBJ2-7
V gene: TRBV6-5
clone size: NA

CDR3 DNA: TGTGCCACCAGCAGGGCCGGGACAGGGGGTGAAAAACTGTTTTTT
CDR3 protein: CATSRAGTGGEKLFF
D gene: TRBD1
J gene: TRBJ1-4
V gene: TRBV15
clone size: NA

CDR3 DNA: TGTGCCAGCAGCTTGGCCGGGGATCAGCCCCAGCATTTT
CDR3 protein: CASSLAGDQPQHF
D gene: NA
J gene: TRBJ1-5
V gene: TRBV5-4
clone size: NA